The source of this T cell receptor (beta chain) is a study of T-cell reconstitution after alpha-beta-depleted transplantation in children. During its preparation, the TCRbeta library received unique molecular identifiers. Each CDR3 protein gets one entry after TCRdb re-called the PCR reads with MiXCR. The table includes around 240,000 distinct CDR3 sequences, about 9.6% detected once. The CDR3 has 13 residues. V shed 6 bases and J shed 5 bases, with 13 bases lying between them. The sample holds many counts of this clonotype. The V and J genes are TRBV12-3 or TRBV12-4 and TRBJ2-5; perhaps D is TRBD1 or TRBD2 (6 bases each). The specimen was PBMCs from the stem cell graft donor, collected from the stem cell graft. This receptor was obtained from a human donor who donated a stem cell graft to a child with SCID. The CDR3 nucleotides read TGTGCCAGCAGGCCCCGGGGGCGGGAGACCCAGTACTTC. It is translated as CASRPRGRETQYF.